This T cell receptor (beta chain) was sequenced for a study of identical twins (dated by TCRdb to the mid-2010s). Background on the whole study: To test whether fetal clonotypes persist, the study used deep sequencing on TCR alpha and beta repertoires from monozygotic twins, unrelated adults of various ages, and cord blood. To rule out contamination, replicate twin experiments were performed at different times with different library preparation protocols.

To note about this clonotype: Its antigen remains undetermined. Per-nucleotide qualities are absent, and no much larger clonotype sits a single base away.

Only healthy Caucasian donors were included. The twin cohort consisted of three pairs of female monozygotic twins, all aged about 18 to 29 years. CD4+ and CD8+ T cell populations were isolated with positive isolation kits from Invitrogen. Libraries were made using 5' RACE. The sequencer listed for this sample is Illumina HiSeq 2000. A universal primer binding site was introduced by template switching, and a unique molecular identifier was present in the final cDNA, enabling accurate counting of TCR cDNA molecules. First-strand cDNA for TCR alpha and beta chains was synthesized from specific primers in the conserved constant-segment region. Each cDNA library was double barcoded, with a SMART-Mk sample barcode plus Illumina barcodes, to control for contamination. TruSeq adapter sequences and Illumina sample barcodes were added in two successive PCR steps. The Illumina HiSeq platform was used with custom primers to sequence TCR alpha and beta cDNA libraries. The original pipeline was this. MiGEC processed the raw reads to extract unique molecular identifiers, while MiXCR was used to determine the CDR3 positions. For each individual, recombination models were inferred using an EM algorithm with the repgenHMM and IGoR tools. Shared clonotype analysis was performed with the tcR package in R, normalizing sharing by the product of cloneset sizes. To study raw recombination without the effects of thymic and clonal selection, out-of-frame nonproductive sequences were analyzed. Using fastp at Q25 and MiXCR, TCRdb reprocessed the public reads and kept productive beta chains. One record per CDR3 amino acid sequence lists the most common genes and DNA. In this record, the V and J calls reflect TCRdb's handling and not the investigators' own analysis. The sample yields some 300,000 distinct CDR3 sequences; 12% were counted once. The ten top clones hold 6% to 9% of the sample.

For CDR1 and CDR2, the germline V gene lists SGHRS and YFSETQ. The CDR3 spans 15 residues, from the cysteine through the phenylalanine. Left in the record is the CDR3 DNA by itself, 45 bases read in frame from the first base. Trimming takes 0 bases off V and 10 bases off J; junction bases not matched to a gene: 9. Results and caveats for the whole study, not just this receptor: In monozygotic twins, recombination models systematically underestimated out-of-frame TCR alpha sharing, but the models matched the sharing seen between unrelated individuals. Because the same donors could not be followed over many years, the conclusions depended on cross-sectional statistical analysis. Zero-insertion analyses could be partly confounded by invariant T cells such as MAIT and iNKT, although diverse VJ usage argued against such confounding for most clonotypes. Out-of-frame TCR alpha sequences shared between twins showed an excess of low generation-probability sequences compared with coincidental sharing between unrelated individuals. Abundant cord blood beta clonotypes had fewer insertions, young adult naive repertoires showed a similar but weaker trend, and memory repertoires showed no such trend. A weaker excess of twin sharing was found in beta out-of-frame sequences because the signal-to-noise ratio was lowered by fewer shared sequences.

These sequences were also reported in another study, on yellow fever vaccine responses in identical twins. As noted in the second study: According to the authors, in identical twins the way T cells responded to vaccination appeared partly convergent and partly personalized. The study precisely tracked vaccine-responding T cell clones in identical twins.

The sample was CD8+ T cells sorted from blood. The sequence is built from TRBV5-1 and TRBJ1-2; 10 central nucleotides agree with TRBD1. The source is a woman under 30 in good health. The CDR3 protein sequence reads: CASSLDGQGEADYTF. The DNA reads as follows: TGCGCCAGCAGCTTGGACGGACAGGGGGAAGCCGACTACACCTTC.